This T cell receptor (beta chain) was sequenced in a study of shared clonotypes between healthy human individuals. Study as a whole: Each donor had three CD4 naive, three CD4 memory, two CD8 naive and one CD8 memory plate. Study-level findings and limits: Clonotypes that were shared across four donors made up around 5% of naive CD4 clonotypes.

Points on this clone: Its specificity is unknown.

Method: immunoSEQ multiplex PCR; TCRdb's copy keeps in-frame clones and lacks some. The sample has roughly 2.2 million clones, approximately 95% seen once. The V gene's germline CDR1 is LNHDA and CDR2 SQIVND (reference sequence). J gave up 3 bases and V 4 bases, and 10 bases lay outside the gene matches. The CDR3 runs to 16 residues. Donors, healthy HIV-negative adults, lacked recent acute infections or vaccinations. Memory CD4+ cells were the fraction left after CD45RA+ naive selection. The rearrangement joins TRBV19 to TRBJ2-5; the match to TRBD2 covers 8 bases. The clonotype originates from a man aged 18 to 35 in good health. Some clones in this sample may be carry-over from other donors' samples. Sequenced sample: naive CD4+ T cells from PBMCs. The sample's subset: CD45RA+ positively selected. In nucleotides, the CDR3 is TGTGCCAGTAGTAGGGCTAGCGGGTGGCCGGAAGAGACCCAGTACTTC. Translating it yields CASSRASGWPEETQYF.